This TCR beta chain came from a study of Graves' ophthalmopathy and Graves' hyperthyroidism (dated by TCRdb to the late 2010s). For the wider study: Peripheral blood was collected at initial diagnosis, before any treatment. TCR beta repertoire signatures were used to distinguish Graves' ophthalmopathy from Graves' hyperthyroidism and to predict progression to ophthalmopathy. In total, some 140 blood samples were TCR-sequenced: fewer than 50 ophthalmopathy, some 72 hyperthyroidism and approximately 17 hyperthyroidism-to-ophthalmopathy patients. To explore V-J signatures that distinguish ophthalmopathy from hyperthyroidism, a discovery set of around 100 patients was enrolled, made up of around 44 with ophthalmopathy and some 60 with stable hyperthyroidism. An independent validation cohort comprised 18 hyperthyroidism patients and over 15 patients who later progressed from hyperthyroidism to ophthalmopathy. In more than five hyperthyroidism patients, the T-cell repertoires found in thyroid tissue were compared with those found in blood. After sampling, hyperthyroidism patients received methimazole starting at 30 mg daily, and ophthalmopathy patients received high-dose intravenous methylprednisolone. The approximately 100 discovery patients were divided at random into training and test sets in a 7:3 ratio. General findings and caveats noted by the study authors: No statistical method was used to set the sample size in advance, and the investigators knew which group each participant was assigned to. In validation, the model predicted ophthalmopathy progression with roughly 68% sensitivity and 72.22% specificity; fewer than 15 predicted patients were CT-confirmed with GO in a median of about 6.2 months. Most expanded thyroid clonotypes with a frequency above 0.001 also appeared in blood, which suggests that blood repertoires may reflect the immune response in the thyroid. The 13-signature model separated ophthalmopathy from stable hyperthyroidism with about 86% sensitivity and 81.08% specificity in cross-validation, and 80%/75% in the test set.

TCR beta CDR3 regions were amplified from RNA transcripts for repertoire sequencing. A first-round RT-PCR used HTBI primers with the Qiagen OneStep RT-PCR kit, followed by a second-round multiplex PCR, size selection and purification. The libraries underwent paired-end sequencing with 100 bp reads on an Illumina HiSeq2000. Regarding the original processing steps: SOAPnuke was used for read processing, and reads with adapters, uncalled bases, a mean Phred below 15, or no exact constant-primer or identifier match were discarded. COPE v1.2.5 was used to merge the high-quality paired reads. Each unique nucleotide sequence was treated as a clonotype, and MiTCR v1.1 was used to align the clonotypes to the IMGT TRB V, D and J references. The analysis was limited to V-J combinations with a frequency above 0.0001, which together covered approximately 99% of repertoires. A TCR clonal expansion and chaos score per V-J combination was defined as the ratio of F50 clonal expansion to chaos observed in the TCRdist matrix. Welch's t-statistics and random forest were used to reduce the features to around 13 V-J combinations, which were then used as input to a naive Bayes classifier. Thyroid-blood repertoire similarity was quantified with the Morisita-Horn index. The public reads were quality trimmed at Q25 with fastp and then assembled into clones with MiXCR by TCRdb, keeping productive beta chains. A single entry per CDR3 protein holds the most common genes and DNA from its merged rows. TCRdb, not the authors, supplied the V and J calls. The sample table holds 200,000 to 250,000 distinct CDR3 sequences, of which over 25% were seen once. The top ten hold around 9.8% of the sample.

With regard to this clonotype: The antigen it recognizes is unknown. No quality values exist for individual bases; no much larger clone is one base distant.

Ophthalmopathy patients had moderately to severely active disease, Clinical Activity Score of at least 3, NOSPECS grade of at least 4, and disease duration under 3 months. Patients were excluded if they had other autoimmune diseases, uncontrolled infections, pregnancy or lactation. Diagnosis relied on clinical symptoms, serum thyroxine, TRAb, thyroid ultrasound and orbital computed tomography. Ficoll-Paque density gradient centrifugation was used to isolate PBMCs from about 10 ml of fresh peripheral blood. Total RNA was extracted with Trizol reagent and quality-checked on an Agilent 2100 Bioanalyzer. Its CDR3 holds 14 amino acids, cysteine through phenylalanine. Of the read, only the CDR3 DNA is kept; its 42 bases are in frame from base 1. According to the germline V gene, CDR1 reads MNHEY and CDR2 reads SVGEGT. Trimming removed 2 bases from V and 7 bases from J; the gene matches leave 6 bases unexplained.

Recombination joined TRBV6-2 or TRBV6-3 with TRBJ1-1; 8 central nucleotides agree with TRBD1. The sequence was obtained from a man in his fifties or sixties with Graves' ophthalmopathy. Donor details come from another sample of the same person, matched by shared clones. The sequenced material came from peripheral blood. The CDR3 has the sequence CASSYLPGGVEAFF. The DNA reads as follows: TGTGCCAGCAGTTACCTGCCAGGGGGCGTTGAAGCTTTCTTT.